This TCR beta chain was obtained from a study of PD-L1 blockade in urothelial cancer. Study details: Patients had received 0 to 3 prior chemotherapy regimens.

Urothelial carcinoma in patients was locally advanced or metastatic. Each individual provided 1 to 8 samples (taken pretreatment and on-treatment). The CDR3 contains 18 residues. V gave up 0 bases and J gave up 6 bases; unmatched junction bases: 12. The V gene's germline CDR1 is MNHNS and CDR2 SASEGT. TCRdb's table, derived via immunoSEQ multiplex PCR, lists solely in-frame clones and lacks some. The table lists around 100,000 clones, approximately 86% of them singletons. This chain joins TRBV6-1 and TRBJ2-7; TRBD2 aligns across 12 bases. The TCR comes from a man in his forties or fifties with urothelial cancer. The sample consisted of PBMCs, taken around atezolizumab (anti-PD-L1) treatment. Here the CDR3 reads CASSEARLAGEGLLEQYF. CDR3 nucleotide sequence: TGTGCCAGCAGTGAAGCGAGACTAGCGGGAGAAGGTCTCCTCGAGCAGTACTTC.